This T cell receptor (beta chain) was documented in a study of Ad26.COV2.S vaccination and SARS-CoV-2 variants. On this clone itself: The antigen is undetermined.

General study results and limits: Comparable non-spike TCR breadth was observed in vaccine and placebo recipients. People given the vaccine had a wider spike-specific TCR breadth than placebo recipients did.

TCRdb's table, derived via immunoSEQ multiplex PCR, lists solely in-frame clones and lacks some. The data contain 400,000 to 450,000 clones, less than 95% of them singletons. The treatment is: roughly 18 received Ad26.COV2.S at low or high dose, single or two shots; 5 received placebo; per-sample allocation not given. All samples were drawn on day 63, counting from the first vaccine or placebo injection. The sample here was peripheral blood, taken in a trial of Ad26.COV2.S vaccine versus placebo. This receptor was identified in a person between 18 and 65 years old who received the Ad26.COV2.S COVID-19 vaccine or a placebo.

CDR3 in DNA: TGTGCCAGCAGCCCGGCCACGGGGAGGCCTGGAAACACCATATATTTT. Translated, it gives CASSPATGRPGNTIYF. The chain uses TRBV5-4 and TRBJ1-3; D unclear. V gave up 4 bases and J gave up 2 bases, with 16 bases separating them. CDR3 length: 16 amino acids. The germline CDR1 and CDR2 sequences are SGHNT and YYREEE (reference sequence).